Listed below are T cell receptor beta chains from one sample, sequenced in a study of blood T cell repertoires in COVID-19. The method was immunoSEQ multiplex PCR; TCRdb's version includes in-frame clones alone and lacks a portion of them. The sample records roughly 230,000 clones, about 80% being singletons. The sequenced sample consisted of PBMCs or T cells enriched from blood (not recorded which). Receptor source: a man aged 50 to 60 who had recovered from COVID-19. The CDR3 runs from the conserved cysteine through the conserved F or W. A D gene is named only where the DNA matches it firmly. Clone size, where shown, is once, few, many, or a class for clones that have expanded.

j_call clone_size v_call d_call cdr3_aa cdr3_nt
TRBJ1-3 few TRBV6-1 NA CASSEAVALGNTIYF TGTGCCAGCAGTGAAGCCGTTGCCCTAGGAAACACCATATATTTT
TRBJ2-7 NA TRBV28 NA CASRGRGSYEQYF TGTGCCAGCCGGGGCAGGGGATCCTACGAGCAGTACTTC
TRBJ1-3 NA TRBV18 NA CASSPPSGAGNTIYF TGTGCCAGCTCACCACCTTCAGGGGCCGGAAACACCATATATTTT
TRBJ2-3 NA TRBV10-3 TRBD2 CAALPEGTSVTDTQYF TGTGCCGCACTCCCCGAGGGGACTAGCGTCACAGATACGCAGTATTTT
TRBJ2-2 NA TRBV4-2 TRBD2 CASSQLLAGNTGELFF TGTGCCAGCAGCCAACTTCTAGCGGGGAACACCGGGGAGCTGTTTTTT
TRBJ2-7 NA TRBV6-5 TRBD1 CASSYSSRDSTYEQYF TGTGCCAGCAGTTACTCGAGCCGGGACAGCACCTACGAGCAGTACTTC
TRBJ2-4 NA TRBV19 TRBD2 CASSTAPAGVGGGIQYF TGTGCCAGTAGTACCGCCCCGGCAGGCGTCGGGGGGGGGATTCAGTACTTC
TRBJ2-3 NA TRBV5-1 NA CASSLRGTSTDTQYF TGCGCCAGCAGCTTGAGGGGAACGAGCACAGATACGCAGTATTTT
TRBJ2-5 NA TRBV7-2 TRBD2 CASRPGTSGGETQYF TGTGCCAGCAGACCCGGGACTAGCGGAGGAGAGACCCAGTACTTC
TRBJ2-1 NA TRBV7-3 TRBD2 CASKTSGGWGEQFF TGTGCCAGCAAGACTAGCGGAGGATGGGGTGAGCAGTTCTTC
TRBJ2-6 NA TRBV3-1/TRBV3-2 TRBD1 CASRGTGGTGANVLTF TGTGCCAGCAGGGGGACAGGGGGCACTGGGGCCAACGTCCTGACTTTC